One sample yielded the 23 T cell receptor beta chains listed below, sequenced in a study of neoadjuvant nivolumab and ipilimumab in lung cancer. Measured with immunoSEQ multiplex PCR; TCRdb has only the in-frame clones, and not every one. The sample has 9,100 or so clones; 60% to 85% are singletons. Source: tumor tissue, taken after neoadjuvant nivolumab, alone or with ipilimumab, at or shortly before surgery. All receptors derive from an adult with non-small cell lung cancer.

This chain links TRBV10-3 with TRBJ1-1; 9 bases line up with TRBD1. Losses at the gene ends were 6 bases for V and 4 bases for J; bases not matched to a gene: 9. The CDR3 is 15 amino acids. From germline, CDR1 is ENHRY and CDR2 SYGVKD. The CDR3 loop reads CAISSAGTGLTEAFF. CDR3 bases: TGTGCCATCAGCTCGGCCGGGACAGGGCTCACTGAAGCTTTCTTT.

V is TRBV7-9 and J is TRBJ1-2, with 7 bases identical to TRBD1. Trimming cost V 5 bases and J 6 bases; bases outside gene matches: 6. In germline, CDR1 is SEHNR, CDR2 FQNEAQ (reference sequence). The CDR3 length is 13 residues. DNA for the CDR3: TGTGCCAGCAGCCGAATAGGGACAGATGGCTACACCTTC. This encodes CASSRIGTDGYTF.

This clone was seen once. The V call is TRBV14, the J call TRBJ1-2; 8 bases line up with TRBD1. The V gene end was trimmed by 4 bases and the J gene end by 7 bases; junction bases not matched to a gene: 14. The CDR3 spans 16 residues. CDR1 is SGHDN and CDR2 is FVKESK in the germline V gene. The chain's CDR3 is CASSPSSSGTGSGYTF. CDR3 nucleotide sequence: TGTGCCAGCAGCCCTAGCTCCTCCGGGACAGGTAGTGGCTACACCTTC.

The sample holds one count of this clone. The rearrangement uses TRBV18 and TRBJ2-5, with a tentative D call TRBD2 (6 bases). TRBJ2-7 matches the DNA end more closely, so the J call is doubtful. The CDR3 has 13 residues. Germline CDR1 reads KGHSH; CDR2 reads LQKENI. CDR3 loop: CASSPGRSYEQYF. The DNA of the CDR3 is TGTGCCAGCTCACCGGGGAGGTCCTACGAGCAGTACTTC.

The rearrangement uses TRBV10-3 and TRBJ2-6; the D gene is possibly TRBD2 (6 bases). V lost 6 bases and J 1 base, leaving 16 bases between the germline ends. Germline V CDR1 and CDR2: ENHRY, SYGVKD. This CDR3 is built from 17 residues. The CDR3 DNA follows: TGTGCCATCAGCCTAACGTCAGGGACTTCTGGGGCCAACGTCCTGACTTTC. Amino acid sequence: CAISLTSGTSGANVLTF.

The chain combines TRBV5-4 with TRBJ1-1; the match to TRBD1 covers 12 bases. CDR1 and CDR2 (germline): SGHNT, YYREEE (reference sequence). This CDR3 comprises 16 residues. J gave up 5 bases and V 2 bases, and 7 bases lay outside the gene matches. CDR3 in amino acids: CASSFERDRGLTEAFF. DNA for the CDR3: TGTGCCAGCAGCTTCGAAAGGGACAGGGGGCTGACTGAAGCTTTCTTT.

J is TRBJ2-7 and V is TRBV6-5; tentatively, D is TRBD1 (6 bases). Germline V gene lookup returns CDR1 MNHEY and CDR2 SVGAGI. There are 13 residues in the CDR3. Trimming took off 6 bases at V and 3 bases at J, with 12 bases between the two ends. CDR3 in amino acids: CASRPGHRYEQYF. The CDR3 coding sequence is TGTGCCAGCAGACCGGGACACCGCTACGAGCAGTACTTC.

CDR3 DNA: TGTGCCAGCAGCCTTGACACCGGGGAGCTGTTTTTT. This encodes CASSLDTGELFF. This sequence joins TRBV5-4 and TRBJ2-2; D gene uncertain. V lost 4 bases, J lost 3 bases, and 4 bases lay in between. CDR1 SGHNT and CDR2 YYREEE come from the germline V gene (reference sequence). This CDR3 contains 12 residues.

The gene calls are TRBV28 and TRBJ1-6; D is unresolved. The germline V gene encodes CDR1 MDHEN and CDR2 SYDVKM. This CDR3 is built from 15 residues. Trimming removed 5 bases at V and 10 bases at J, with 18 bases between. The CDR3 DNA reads TGTGCCAGCAGTACGACGTGGGCCTCGGGGTCACCCCTCCACTTT. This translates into CASSTTWASGSPLHF.

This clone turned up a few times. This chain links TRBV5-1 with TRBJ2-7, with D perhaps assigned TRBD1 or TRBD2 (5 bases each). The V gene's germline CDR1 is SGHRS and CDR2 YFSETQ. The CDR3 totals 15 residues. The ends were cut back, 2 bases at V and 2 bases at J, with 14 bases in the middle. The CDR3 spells CASSFPQGPAYEQYF. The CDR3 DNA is TGCGCCAGCAGCTTCCCGCAGGGACCAGCCTACGAGCAGTACTTC. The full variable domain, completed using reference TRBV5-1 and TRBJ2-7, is KAGVTQTPRYLIKTRGQQVTLSCSPISGHRSVSWYQQTPGQGLQFLFEYFSETQRNKGNFPGRFSGRQFSNSRSEMNVSTLELGDSALYLCASSFPQGPAYEQYFGPGTRLTVT.

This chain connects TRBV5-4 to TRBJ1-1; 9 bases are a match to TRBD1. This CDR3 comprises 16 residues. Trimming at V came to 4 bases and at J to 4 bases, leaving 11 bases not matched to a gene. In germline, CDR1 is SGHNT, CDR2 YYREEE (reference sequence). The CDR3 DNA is TGTGCCAGCAGCCCCCGAGGACAGGGGAGTGTCACTGAAGCTTTCTTT. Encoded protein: CASSPRGQGSVTEAFF.

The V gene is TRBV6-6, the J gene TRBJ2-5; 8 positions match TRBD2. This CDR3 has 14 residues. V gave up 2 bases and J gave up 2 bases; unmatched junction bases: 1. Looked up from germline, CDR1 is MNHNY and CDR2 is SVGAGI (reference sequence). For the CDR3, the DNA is TGTGCCAGCAGTTACCGGGAGGGGCAAGAGACCCAGTACTTC. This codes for CASSYREGQETQYF.

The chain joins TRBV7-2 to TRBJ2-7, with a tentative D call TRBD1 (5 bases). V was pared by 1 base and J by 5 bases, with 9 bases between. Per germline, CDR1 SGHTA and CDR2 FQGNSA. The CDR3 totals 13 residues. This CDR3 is CASSLDRTNEQYF. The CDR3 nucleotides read TGTGCCAGCAGCTTAGACAGGACCAACGAGCAGTACTTC.

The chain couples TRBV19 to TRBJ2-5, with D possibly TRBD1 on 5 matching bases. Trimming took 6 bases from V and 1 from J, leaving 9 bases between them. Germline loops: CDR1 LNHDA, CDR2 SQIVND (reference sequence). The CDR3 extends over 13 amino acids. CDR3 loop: CASSRQRQETQYF. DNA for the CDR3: TGTGCCAGTAGCAGACAGCGCCAAGAGACCCAGTACTTC.

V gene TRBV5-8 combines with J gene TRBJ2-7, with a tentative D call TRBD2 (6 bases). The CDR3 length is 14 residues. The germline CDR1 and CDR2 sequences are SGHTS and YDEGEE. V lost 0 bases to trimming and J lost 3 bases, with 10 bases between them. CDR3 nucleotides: TGTGCCAGCAGCTTGGTCGGGACTTACTACGAGCAGTACTTC. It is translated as CASSLVGTYYEQYF. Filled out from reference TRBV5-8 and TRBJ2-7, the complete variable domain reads EAGVTQSPTHLIKTRGQQATLRCSPISGHTSVYWYQQALGLGLQFLLWYDEGEERNRGNFPPRFSGRQFPNYSSELNVNALELEDSALYLCASSLVGTYYEQYFGPGTRLTVT.

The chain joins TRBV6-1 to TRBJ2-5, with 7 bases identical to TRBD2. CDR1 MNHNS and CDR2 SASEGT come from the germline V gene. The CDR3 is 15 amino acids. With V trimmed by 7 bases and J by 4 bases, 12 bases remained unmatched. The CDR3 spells CASTNGGFVGETQYF. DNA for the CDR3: TGTGCCAGCACCAACGGGGGGTTCGTAGGAGAGACCCAGTACTTC.

CDR3 loop: CASSPRTSGLYNEQFF. CDR3 sequence (DNA): TGTGCCAGCTCACCACGGACTAGCGGACTCTACAATGAGCAGTTCTTC. The chain employs TRBV18 and TRBJ2-1; TRBD2 matches 10 bases. J lost 3 bases, V lost 1 base, and 3 bases had no gene match. The CDR3 is 16 residues long. Germline-derived CDR1 and CDR2 are KGHSH and LQKENI.

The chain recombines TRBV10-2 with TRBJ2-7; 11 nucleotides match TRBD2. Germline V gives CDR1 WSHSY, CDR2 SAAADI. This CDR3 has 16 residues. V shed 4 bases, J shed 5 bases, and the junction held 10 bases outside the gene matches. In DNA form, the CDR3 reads TGCGCCAGCAGTGTGGATAGCGGGAGGGCTGTAGACGAGCAGTACTTC. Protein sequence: CASSVDSGRAVDEQYF.

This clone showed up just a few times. This chain's CDR3 is CASSLAGFSEQYF. Here the CDR3 DNA reads TGTGCCAGCAGCTTGGCCGGTTTCTCCGAGCAGTACTTC. This chain uses TRBV5-4 with TRBJ2-7; D gene uncertain. CDR3 length equals 13 residues. Germline CDR1 SGHNT, CDR2 YYREEE (reference sequence). Trimming removed 0 bases at V and 6 bases at J, with 10 bases between.

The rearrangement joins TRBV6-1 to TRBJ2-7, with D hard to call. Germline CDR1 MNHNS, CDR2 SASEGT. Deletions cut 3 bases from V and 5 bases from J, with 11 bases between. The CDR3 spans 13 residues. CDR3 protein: CASSEGITHEQYF. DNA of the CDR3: TGTGCCAGCAGTGAGGGAATAACCCACGAGCAGTACTTC.

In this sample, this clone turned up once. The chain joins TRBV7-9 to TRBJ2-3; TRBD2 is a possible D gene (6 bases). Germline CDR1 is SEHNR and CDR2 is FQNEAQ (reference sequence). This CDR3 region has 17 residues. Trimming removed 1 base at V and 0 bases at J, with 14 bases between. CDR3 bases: TGTGCCAGCAGCTTAGTAGTGGCGGGACCTAGCACAGATACGCAGTATTTT. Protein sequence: CASSLVVAGPSTDTQYF.

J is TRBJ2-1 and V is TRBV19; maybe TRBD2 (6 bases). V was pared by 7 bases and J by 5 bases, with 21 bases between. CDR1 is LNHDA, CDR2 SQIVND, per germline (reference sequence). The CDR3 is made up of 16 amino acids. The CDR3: CASNHIGRSGNNEQFF. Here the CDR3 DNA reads TGTGCCAGTAACCACATAGGGCGTAGCGGTAACAATGAGCAGTTCTTC.

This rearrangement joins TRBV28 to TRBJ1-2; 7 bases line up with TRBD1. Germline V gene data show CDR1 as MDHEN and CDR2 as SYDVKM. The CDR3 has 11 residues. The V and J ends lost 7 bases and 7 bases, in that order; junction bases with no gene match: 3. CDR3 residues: CASKQGFGYTF. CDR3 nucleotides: TGTGCCAGCAAACAGGGGTTTGGCTACACCTTC.